This T cell receptor beta chain derives from a study of tumor-infiltrating lymphocytes in primary liver carcinoma (dated by TCRdb to about 2017). With respect to the entire study: Hepatocellular carcinoma (four) or combined HCC and intrahepatic cholangiocarcinoma (one) was present in the five patients, who were three men and two women aged 30 to 69 years. TCRbeta repertoire sequencing, expression microarrays and whole-exome sequencing were combined in the study across five regions of each liver tumor, with adjacent normal tissue and blood also included. Repertoires from technical replicates were highly reproducible, with mean shared-clone rates roughly 0.87 and correlation coefficients above 0.95. The approximately 25 tumor region samples were profiled with Agilent mRNA microarrays so that TCRbeta repertoire diversity could be related to the local molecular phenotype. TCRbeta repertoire sequencing covered 35 or so specimens from 5 patients: 25 or so tumor regions, 5 adjacent noncancerous liver tissues and 5 peripheral blood samples. Roughly 3.65 to 7.5 million productive TCRbeta reads were obtained per sample, and no significant difference in read depth was found between tissue types. The tumors of the five patients were staged as T1-T3 N0M0, with maximum diameters ranging from roughly 4 to 10 cm. Overall study outcomes, separate from this receptor: Repertoire overlap was found to be higher between tumor regions (mean approximately 35%) than between tumor-adjacent (about 17%) or tumor-blood (about 15%) pairs, consistent with antigen-driven expansion. Comparison of CD4+ and CD8+ T cell repertoires was precluded by the use of bulk unsorted samples. The top 250 clones accounted for a significantly greater share of the repertoire in tumors than in blood (p = 0.039). Only about 7-25% of top clones were found in all five regions of a tumor, suggesting spatial heterogeneity of tumor-infiltrating T cells. Because only the TCR beta chain was sequenced and unpaired alpha chains were not captured, true repertoire diversity is likely underestimated. Only 4 or 5 patients were included in the study, and the authors note that the findings should be validated in a larger study.

This clonotype was observed at least ten times. The target of this receptor is not known. It has no much larger one-base neighbor in the sample; base qualities were not kept. Without any cell sorting, total RNA and DNA were co-extracted from roughly 18-30 mg of bulk tissue using the AllPrep DNA/RNA mini kit. Between November 2015 and early 2016, five patients in China with histopathologically diagnosed primary liver carcinoma had their tumors surgically resected. Chronic HBV infection was present in the patients, and the patients were treatment-naive at sampling. Five spatially separated regions were sampled from each tumor: the superior, inferior, left-lateral and right-lateral poles, plus the tumor centre. More than 80% viable tumor cells were found by histology in every tumor sample. Each fresh piece of tumor and adjacent tissue was cut in two, with one half stored in RNAlater at -80 degrees C and the other half sent for histology.

Ends trimmed: V by 6 bases, J by 2 bases; bases unmatched to a gene: 6. The germline V gene encodes CDR1 MDHEN and CDR2 SYDVKM. Including cysteine and phenylalanine, the CDR3 has 14 amino acids. Only the CDR3 part of the read is kept: 42 bases, read in frame from the first base. TCRbeta-specific cDNA was reverse-transcribed from approximately 460 ng total RNA using a constant-region primer and ProtoScript II reverse transcriptase. The TCRbeta libraries were prepared through three rounds of nested multiplex PCR following a slightly modified ARM-PCR procedure. Each of the first two PCR rounds ran for nine to eleven cycles and used multiplex TRBV1-TRBV30 forward primers together with a Cbeta reverse primer. A final 25-cycle PCR with Deep VentR polymerase added sample barcodes and Illumina adapters. Before sequencing, amplicons between 200 and 500 bp were purified from gel using a QIAquick gel extraction kit. An Illumina HiSeq 2500 was used to sequence the TCRbeta amplicons, generating 250-bp paired-end reads. Concerning the study's data processing: Quality trimming of reads was performed with Trimmomatic v0.33, and paired reads were merged with FLASH v1.2.11 so that full CDR3 sequences could be recovered. MiGEC v1.2.1b assigned V, D and J germline segments to the rearranged TCRbeta sequences. VDJtools v1.0.0 computed clonotype statistics and Shannon-Wiener diversity indices. To reduce sampling bias, subsequent analyses other than the diversity analysis used only the 250 most abundant clonotypes in each sample. In TCRdb, the public reads were trimmed at Q25 with fastp and aligned with MiXCR, with productive beta chains retained. Each CDR3 protein appears once, grouped with its most common genes and DNA. The V and J calls here are based on TCRdb, not the publication. The sample has under 110,000 distinct CDR3 sequences on record, about 67% of them singletons. The ten largest make up roughly 12% of the sample.

This clonotype was obtained from a woman in her fifties or sixties with primary liver carcinoma and hepatitis B virus infection. The sample comprised liver tumor tissue from sampling region 2. The cell subset or site label of this sample denotes: tumor region T2, inferior pole. The rearrangement joined TRBV28 to TRBJ2-7, and TRBD2 matches 8 of the central bases. The sequenced DNA: TGTGCCAGCAGCCAAAGCGGGAGTCCCTACGAGCAGTACTTC. Its amino acids are CASSQSGSPYEQYF.